This T cell receptor (beta chain) was profiled in a study of immune heterogeneity within non-small cell lung tumors. In its sample, this clonotype ranks as medium-sized (0.01 to 0.1%). The TCR beta CDR3 region was amplified by multiplex PCR employing 32 V and 13 J primers. Using its own MiXCR run on the multiplex PCR reads, TCRdb lists one record per CDR3 protein. Here the sample spans a few thousand distinct CDR3 sequences, 51% being singletons. J gave up 4 bases and V 6 bases, and 3 bases lay outside the gene matches. The V gene's germline CDR1 is SGHTA and CDR2 FQGNSA. This CDR3 region has 14 residues. Template input was genomic DNA from bulk tumor (roughly 600 ng per sample). Several biopsies were collected from each primary tumor during surgery. They were spaced as far apart as possible within the tumor mass. With untreated, newly diagnosed non-small cell lung cancer, the patients went on to undergo curative surgery.

V usage is TRBV7-2 and J usage is TRBJ2-2, with 9 bases matching TRBD2. Material for sequencing was lung tumor tissue. The TCR comes from a man aged 50 or older with non-small cell lung cancer. The CDR3 DNA reads TGTGCCAGCAGGCTAGCGGGAACCACCGGGGAGCTGTTTTTT. Amino acids: CASRLAGTTGELFF. The whole variable domain, remainder taken from reference TRBV7-2 and TRBJ2-2, is GAGVSQSPSNKVTEKGKDVELRCDPISGHTALYWYRQSLGQGLEFLIYFQGNSAPDKSGLPSDRFSAERTGGSVSTLTIQRTQQEDSAVYLCASRLAGTTGELFFGEGSRLTVL.